This T cell receptor beta chain was profiled in a study of human T cells and chemical hapten exposure. The CDR3 loop spans 16 amino acids. V shed 2 bases, J shed 3 bases, and the junction held 7 bases outside the gene matches. CDR1 and CDR2 from the germline V gene are MNHEY and SMNVEV (reference sequence). Separate cDNA molecules received unique molecular identifiers, which the library attached to them. TCRdb reprocessed the RACE reads with MiXCR, giving one entry per CDR3 protein. The sample carries 300,000 to 450,000 distinct CDR3 sequences, 5.1% recorded once. Indicated time point: pre-sensitization, week 0. The treatment denotes: therapeutic diphenylcyclopropenone sensitization with weekly scalp DPC. This clonotype was picked up many times.

The chain is built from TRBV27 and TRBJ2-3, with 8 positions matching TRBD2. The sequenced sample was whole blood, obtained in connection with sensitization to the hapten diphenylcyclopropenone (DPC). This clonotype originated in a woman in her forties or fifties with alopecia areata. Some clones in this sample may be carry-over from other donors' samples. Here the CDR3 DNA reads TGTGCCAGCAGTTTACGGGAGGGCCTATGGACAGATACGCAGTATTTT. Amino acid sequence: CASSLREGLWTDTQYF.